This entry lists 20 T cell receptor beta chains sequenced from one sample in a study of T cells after yellow fever vaccination. In TCRdb, the 5' RACE reads were re-called with MiXCR into one record per CDR3 protein. Of 320,000 or so distinct CDR3 sequences detected, roughly 8.6% appear once; the ten largest clones hold 17%. Source: PBMCs, taken about 49 days after the first yellow fever vaccination. These TCRs come from a man in his late teens or twenties who received the YFV17D yellow fever vaccine.

The chain links TRBV9 to TRBJ1-3; D ambiguous. V gave up 0 bases and J gave up 4 bases, with 8 bases separating them. The CDR3 is 14 residues long. Per the germline V gene, CDR1 is SGDLS and CDR2 is YYNGEE. The CDR3 loop is CASSVDPAGNTIYF. The CDR3 nucleotides read TGTGCCAGCAGCGTAGACCCAGCCGGAAACACCATATATTTT.

This sequence joins TRBV29-1 and TRBJ1-5, with D perhaps matching TRBD1 (5 bases). Trimming shortened V by 6 bases and J by 0 bases, and 21 bases separated the two germline ends. This CDR3 contains 17 residues. Germline lookup yields CDR1 SQVTM and CDR2 ANQGSEA. CDR3 amino acids: CSVPDTNPLYSNQPQHF. The CDR3 DNA is TGCAGCGTGCCGGACACAAACCCCCTTTATAGCAATCAGCCCCAGCATTTT.

This clonotype was picked up many times. This chain joins TRBV12-3 or TRBV12-4 and TRBJ1-2; no clear D gene. The CDR3 extends over 12 amino acids. The germline V and J ends were trimmed by 5 bases and 4 bases, with 8 bases remaining between them. The CDR3: CASSAEFYGYTF. As DNA, the CDR3 is TGTGCCAGCAGTGCCGAGTTCTATGGCTACACCTTC.

This sequence joins TRBV5-1 and TRBJ1-6; 8 bases are shared with TRBD1. Germline trimming cut 4 bases from V and 10 bases from J; bases unmatched to any gene: 7. The CDR3 is made up of 14 amino acids. The V gene's germline CDR1 is SGHRS and CDR2 YFSETQ. This CDR3 is CASSQGQVRSPLHF. For the CDR3, the DNA is TGCGCCAGCAGCCAGGGACAGGTTCGGTCACCCCTCCACTTT.

This clonotype showed up many times. This chain connects TRBV7-2 to TRBJ2-3, with 13 nucleotides matching TRBD2. V trimming: 5 bases; J trimming: 2 bases; junction bases outside the gene matches: 4. CDR1 SGHTA and CDR2 FQGNSA come from the germline V gene. This CDR3 is built from 16 residues. The CDR3 reads CASSMGLAGFTDTQYF. The CDR3 nucleotides are TGTGCCAGCAGCATGGGACTAGCGGGGTTCACAGATACGCAGTATTTT.

This clonotype showed up just a few times. The chain joins TRBV10-3 to TRBJ2-2; TRBD1 is a possible D gene (7 bases). V was shortened by 10 bases and J by 4 bases, with 16 bases between the two germline ends. The CDR3 has 14 amino acids. Germline assignment: CDR1 ENHRY and CDR2 SYGVKD. CDR3 region: CATHQGGGTGELFF. CDR3 DNA sequence: TGTGCCACCCATCAGGGGGGCGGCACCGGGGAGCTGTTTTTT.

This sequence joins TRBV5-3 and TRBJ2-3; no clear D gene. TRBV5-3 is known as an ORF, though its function is uncertain. The germline V and J ends were trimmed by 8 bases and 14 bases, with 24 bases remaining between them. The CDR3 consists of 13 residues. The CDR3 DNA is TGTGCCAGGAGCCCTGGTGTCCCAGTACGTGGGTATTTT. It translates to CARSPGVPVRGYF.

This clonotype was detected ten times or more. The CDR3 nucleotides read TGTGCCAGCAGTGATTACACAGGAGTTGGCGAGCAGTACTTC. Translation gives CASSDYTGVGEQYF. The chain recombines TRBV12-3 or TRBV12-4 with TRBJ2-7; tentatively, D is TRBD1 (5 bases). This CDR3 has 14 amino acids. Between the trimmed V and J ends, which lost 5 bases and 6 bases, there was a span of 17 bases.

This chain connects TRBV5-6 to TRBJ1-5; D ambiguous. This CDR3 spans 15 amino acids. Trimming stripped 2 bases from V and 5 bases from J, with 14 bases between. CDR1 is SGHDT, CDR2 YYEEEE, per germline. The DNA of the CDR3 is TGTGCCAGCAGCTTCTACTTTGGGCCGTATCAGCCCCAGCATTTT. This encodes CASSFYFGPYQPQHF.

This clonotype showed up just a few times. This chain joins TRBV11-3 and TRBJ1-5; 7 bases map to TRBD1. Germline assignment: CDR1 SGHNT and CDR2 YENEEA. This CDR3 comprises 15 residues. V lost 6 bases and J lost 4; bases outside the gene matches: 9. CDR3 residues: CASSLGTAINQPQHF. DNA for the CDR3: TGTGCCAGCAGTCTCGGGACAGCCATTAATCAGCCCCAGCATTTT.

The V call is TRBV7-2, the J call TRBJ2-3, with TRBD2 identical over 12 bases. The V gene's germline CDR1 is SGHTA and CDR2 FQGNSA. The CDR3 has 16 amino acids. Unmatched junction bases numbered 5, after V lost 3 bases and J lost 4 bases. This chain's CDR3 is CASSLYLAGGPDTQYF. In DNA form, the CDR3 reads TGTGCCAGCAGCTTGTATCTAGCGGGGGGGCCAGATACGCAGTATTTT.

This clonotype was observed a handful of times. The V call is TRBV7-8, the J call TRBJ2-2, with 9 bases lining up with TRBD1. CDR1 SGHVS and CDR2 FQNEAQ come from the germline V gene. J was trimmed by 4 bases and V by 1 base; bases with no gene match: 10. The CDR3 totals 18 residues. Here the CDR3 DNA reads TGTGCCAGCAGCTTAGGGGGACTGGGACAGGGAGGCACCGGGGAGCTGTTTTTT. Protein: CASSLGGLGQGGTGELFF.

This rearrangement joins TRBV20-1 to TRBJ2-5, with 9 bases aligning to TRBD2. V shed 4 bases and J 11 bases; nucleotides not matched to a gene: 11. CDR1 is DFQATT, CDR2 SNEGSKA, per germline (reference sequence). This CDR3 comprises 13 residues. This CDR3 is CSAIPSTSGPQYF. The CDR3 nucleotides read TGCAGTGCTATTCCCAGCACTAGCGGGCCTCAGTACTTC.

This chain links TRBV25-1 with TRBJ1-3; D ambiguous. The V and J ends lost 4 bases and 5 bases respectively, with 9 bases between them. The CDR3 has 13 amino acids. Per the germline V gene, CDR1 is MGHDK and CDR2 is SYGVNS. CDR3 coding DNA: TGTGCCAGCAGTGCGGGCAGGAGAAACACCATATATTTT. The encoded protein is CASSAGRRNTIYF.

The chain joins TRBV19 to TRBJ1-3, with D perhaps TRBD1 (5 bases). Germline V CDR1 and CDR2: LNHDA, SQIVND (reference sequence). Trimming stripped 5 bases from V and 0 bases from J, with 8 bases between. This CDR3 is 14 amino acids long. In nucleotides, the CDR3 is TGTGCCAGTAGTCGACAGAACTCTGGAAACACCATATATTTT. It specifies CASSRQNSGNTIYF.

The chain links TRBV15 to TRBJ2-1, with 12 positions matching TRBD2. Germline V gives CDR1 LNHNV, CDR2 YYDKDF (reference sequence). This CDR3 contains 15 residues. The ends lost 3 bases at V and 6 bases at J; junction bases unmatched: 3. CDR3 region: CATSSLAGGINEQFF. CDR3 sequence (DNA): TGTGCCACCAGCAGTCTAGCGGGGGGGATCAATGAGCAGTTCTTC. Variable domain in full (rest from reference TRBV15 and TRBJ2-1): DAMVIQNPRYQVTQFGKPVTLSCSQTLNHNVMYWYQQKSSQAPKLLFHYYDKDFNNEADTPDNFQSRRPNTSFCFLDIRSPGLGDTAMYLCATSSLAGGINEQFFGPGTRLTVL.

This clonotype was observed a few times. The chain joins TRBV20-1 to TRBJ1-2; D is ambiguous. V was trimmed by 3 bases and J by 0 bases, leaving 14 bases between them. The germline CDR1 and CDR2 sequences are DFQATT and SNEGSKA (reference sequence). The CDR3 is 15 amino acids. The CDR3 nucleotides read TGCAGTGCTAGCGACTGGCAGGCCCCTAACTATGGCTACACCTTC. Its protein product is CSASDWQAPNYGYTF.

As for this clonotype: This likely comes from a read error, as the CDR3 has no conserved phenylalanine or tryptophan at its end. The V and J genes are TRBV6-1 and TRBJ1-3, with 10 bases identical to TRBD1. CDR3 length: 14 residues. Germline lookup yields CDR1 MNHNS and CDR2 SASEGT. The junction had 3 bases not matched to a gene; V was cut back by 5 bases and J by 5 bases. CDR3 loop: CASSRDRGRNTIYS. CDR3 sequence (DNA): TGTGCCAGCAGTCGGGACAGGGGACGAAACACCATATATTCT.

This clonotype was detected a few times. This rearrangement joins TRBV7-8 to TRBJ2-3; D possibly corresponds to TRBD2 (5 bases). With 7 bases removed from V and 8 bases from J, the gap between germline ends came to 13 bases. The germline gives CDR1 SGHVS, CDR2 FQNEAQ. The CDR3 totals 12 residues. CDR3 nucleotides: TGTGCCAGCAACACACTGGCGGGTACGCAGTATTTT. Protein: CASNTLAGTQYF.

In its sample, this clonotype was seen a few times. The chain combines TRBV6-4 with TRBJ2-4; TRBD2 aligns across 7 bases. The CDR3 contains 16 residues. The V and J ends lost 2 bases and 3 bases, in that order; junction bases with no gene match: 7. CDR1 MRHNA and CDR2 SNTAGT come from the germline V gene. The DNA for the CDR3 is TGTGCCAGCAGTGACGTGGCTAGCGGTGACAAAAACATTCAGTACTTC. Translating it yields CASSDVASGDKNIQYF.